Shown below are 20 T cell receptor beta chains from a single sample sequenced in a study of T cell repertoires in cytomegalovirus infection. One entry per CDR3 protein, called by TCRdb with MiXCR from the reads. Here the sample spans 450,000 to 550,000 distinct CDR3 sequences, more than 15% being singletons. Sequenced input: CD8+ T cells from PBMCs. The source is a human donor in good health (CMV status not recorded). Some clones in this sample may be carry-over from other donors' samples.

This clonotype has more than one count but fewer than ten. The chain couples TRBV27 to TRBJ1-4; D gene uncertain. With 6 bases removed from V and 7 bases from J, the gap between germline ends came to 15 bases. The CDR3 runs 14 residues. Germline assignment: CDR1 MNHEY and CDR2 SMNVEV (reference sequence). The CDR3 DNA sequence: TGTGCCAGCAGCACCCTAAGTGGTAGTGAAAAACTGTTTTTT. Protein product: CASSTLSGSEKLFF.

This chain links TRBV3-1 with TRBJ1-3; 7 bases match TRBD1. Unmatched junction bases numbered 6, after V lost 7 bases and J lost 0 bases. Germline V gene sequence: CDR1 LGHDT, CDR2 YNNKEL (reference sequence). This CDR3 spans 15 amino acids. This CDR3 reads CASTPRTGSGNTIYF. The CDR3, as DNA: TGTGCCAGCACCCCGCGGACAGGCTCTGGAAACACCATATATTTT.

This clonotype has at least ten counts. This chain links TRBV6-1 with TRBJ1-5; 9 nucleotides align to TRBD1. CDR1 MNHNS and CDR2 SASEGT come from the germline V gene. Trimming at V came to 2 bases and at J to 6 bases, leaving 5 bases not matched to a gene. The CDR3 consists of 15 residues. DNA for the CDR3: TGTGCCAGCAGTGAATATGGACAGGGGACTCAGCCCCAGCATTTT. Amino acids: CASSEYGQGTQPQHF.

DNA of the CDR3: TGTGCCAGCAGCCAGATAGCGGGAGGGTCCAATGAGCAGTTCTTC. Translation gives CASSQIAGGSNEQFF. J is TRBJ2-1 and V is TRBV14; 11 nucleotides line up with TRBD2. There are 15 residues in the CDR3. The V and J ends lost 3 bases and 6 bases, in that order; junction bases with no gene match: 4. Germline loops: CDR1 SGHDN, CDR2 FVKESK.

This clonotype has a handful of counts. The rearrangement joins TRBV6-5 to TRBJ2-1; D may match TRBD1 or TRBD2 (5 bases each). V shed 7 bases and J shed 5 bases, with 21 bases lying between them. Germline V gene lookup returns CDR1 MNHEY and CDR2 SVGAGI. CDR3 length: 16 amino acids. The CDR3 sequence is CASTSFSGPPNNEQFF. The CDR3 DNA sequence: TGTGCCAGCACCTCCTTCTCGGGGCCCCCGAACAATGAGCAGTTCTTC.

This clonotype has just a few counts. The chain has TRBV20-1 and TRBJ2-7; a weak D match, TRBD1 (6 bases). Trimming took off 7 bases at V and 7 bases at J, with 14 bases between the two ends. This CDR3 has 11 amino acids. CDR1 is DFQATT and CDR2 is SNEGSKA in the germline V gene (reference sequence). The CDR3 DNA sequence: TGCAGTGGGGGACACGGGCGAGAGCAGTACTTC. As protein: CSGGHGREQYF.

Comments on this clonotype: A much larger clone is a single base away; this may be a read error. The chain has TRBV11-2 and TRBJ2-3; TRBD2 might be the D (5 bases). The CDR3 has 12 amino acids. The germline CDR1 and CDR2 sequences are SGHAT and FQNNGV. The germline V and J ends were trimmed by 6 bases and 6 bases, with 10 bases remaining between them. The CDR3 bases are TGTGCCAGCAGATTCGACTATGATACGCAGTATTTT. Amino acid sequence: CASRFDYDTQYF. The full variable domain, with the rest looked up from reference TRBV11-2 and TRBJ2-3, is EAGVAQSPRYKIIEKRQSVAFWCNPISGHATLYWYQQILGQGPKLLIQFQNNGVVDDSQLPKDRFSAERLKGVDSTLKIQPAKLEDSAVYLCASRFDYDTQYFGPGTRLTVL.

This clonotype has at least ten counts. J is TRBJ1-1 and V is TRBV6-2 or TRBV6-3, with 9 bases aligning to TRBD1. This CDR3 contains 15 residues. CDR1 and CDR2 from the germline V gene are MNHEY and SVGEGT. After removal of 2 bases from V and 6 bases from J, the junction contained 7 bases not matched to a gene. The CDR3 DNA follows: TGTGCCAGCAGTTACCAGGACAGGGGAGTGGCTGAAGCTTTCTTT. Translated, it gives CASSYQDRGVAEAFF.

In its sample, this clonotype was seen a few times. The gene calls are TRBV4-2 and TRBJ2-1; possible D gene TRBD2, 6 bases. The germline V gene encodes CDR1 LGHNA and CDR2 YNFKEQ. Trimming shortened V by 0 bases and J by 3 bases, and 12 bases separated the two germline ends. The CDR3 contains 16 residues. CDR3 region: CASSQEGGPRYNEQFF. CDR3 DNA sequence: TGTGCCAGCAGCCAAGAGGGAGGTCCCCGCTACAATGAGCAGTTCTTC.

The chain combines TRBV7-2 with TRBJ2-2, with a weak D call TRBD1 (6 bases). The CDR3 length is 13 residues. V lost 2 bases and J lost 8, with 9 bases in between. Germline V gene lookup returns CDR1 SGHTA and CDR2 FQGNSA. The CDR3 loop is CASSLLRGGELFF. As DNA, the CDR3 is TGTGCCAGCAGCTTATTAAGGGGGGGGGAGCTGTTTTTT.

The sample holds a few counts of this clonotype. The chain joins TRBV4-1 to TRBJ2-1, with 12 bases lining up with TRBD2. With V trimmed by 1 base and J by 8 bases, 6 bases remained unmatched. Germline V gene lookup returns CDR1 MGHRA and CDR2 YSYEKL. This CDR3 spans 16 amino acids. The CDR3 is CASSQGWLAGGHEQFF. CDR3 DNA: TGCGCCAGCAGCCAAGGGTGGCTAGCGGGAGGGCATGAGCAGTTCTTC.

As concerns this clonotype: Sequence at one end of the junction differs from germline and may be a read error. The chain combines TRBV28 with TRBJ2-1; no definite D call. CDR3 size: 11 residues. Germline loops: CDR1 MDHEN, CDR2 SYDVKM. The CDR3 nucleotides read TGTGTCAGCAGTTTATGGCCTGAGCAGTTCTTC. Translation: CVSSLWPEQFF.

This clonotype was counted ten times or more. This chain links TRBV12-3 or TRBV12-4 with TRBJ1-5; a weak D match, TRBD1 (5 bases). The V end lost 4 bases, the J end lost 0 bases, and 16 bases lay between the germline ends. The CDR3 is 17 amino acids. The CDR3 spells CASSWGREGYSNQPQHF. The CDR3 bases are TGTGCCAGCAGTTGGGGCAGGGAAGGGTATAGCAATCAGCCCCAGCATTTT.

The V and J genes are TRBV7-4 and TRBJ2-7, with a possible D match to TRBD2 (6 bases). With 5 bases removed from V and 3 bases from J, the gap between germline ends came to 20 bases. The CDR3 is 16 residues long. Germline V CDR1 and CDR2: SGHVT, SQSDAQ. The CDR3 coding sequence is TGTGCCAGCAGCGACACCTCTCAAAGGAGGGACTACGAGCAGTACTTC. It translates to CASSDTSQRRDYEQYF.

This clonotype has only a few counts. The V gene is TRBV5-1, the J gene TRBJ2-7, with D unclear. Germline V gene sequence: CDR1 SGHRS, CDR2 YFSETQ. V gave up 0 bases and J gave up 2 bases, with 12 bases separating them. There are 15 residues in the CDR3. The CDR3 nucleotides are TGCGCCAGCAGCTTGGCCGGAACAGAAACCTACGAGCAGTACTTC. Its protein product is CASSLAGTETYEQYF.

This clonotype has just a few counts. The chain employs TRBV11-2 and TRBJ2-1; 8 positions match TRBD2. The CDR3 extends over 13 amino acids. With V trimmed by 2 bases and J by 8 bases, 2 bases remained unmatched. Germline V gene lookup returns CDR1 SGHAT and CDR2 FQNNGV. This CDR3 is CASSLWREDEQFF. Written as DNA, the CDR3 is TGTGCCAGCAGCTTATGGCGGGAGGATGAGCAGTTCTTC.

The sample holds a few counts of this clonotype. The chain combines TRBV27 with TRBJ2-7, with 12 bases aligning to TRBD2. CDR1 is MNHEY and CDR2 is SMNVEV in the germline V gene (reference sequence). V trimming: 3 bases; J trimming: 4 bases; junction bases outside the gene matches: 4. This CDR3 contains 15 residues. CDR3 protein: CASSLTSGRIYEQYF. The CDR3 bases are TGTGCCAGCAGTTTGACTAGCGGGAGAATTTACGAGCAGTACTTC.

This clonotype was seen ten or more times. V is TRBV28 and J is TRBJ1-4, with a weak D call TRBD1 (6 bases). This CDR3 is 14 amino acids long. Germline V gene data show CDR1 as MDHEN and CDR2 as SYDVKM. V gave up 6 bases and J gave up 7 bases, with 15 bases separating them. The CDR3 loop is CASRRPGEFEKLFF. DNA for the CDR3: TGTGCCAGCAGGCGCCCAGGGGAGTTTGAAAAACTGTTTTTT.

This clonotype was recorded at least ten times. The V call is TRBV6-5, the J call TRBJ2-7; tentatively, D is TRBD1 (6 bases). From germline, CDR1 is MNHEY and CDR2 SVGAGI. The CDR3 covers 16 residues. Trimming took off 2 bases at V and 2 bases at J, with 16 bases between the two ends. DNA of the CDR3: TGTGCCAGCAGTTACGAATGGCAGGGGAACACCTACGAGCAGTACTTC. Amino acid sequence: CASSYEWQGNTYEQYF.

CDR3 nucleotides: TGCAGCGTCGAGGGGAGGAGCACAGATACGCAGTATTTT. Its translation: CSVEGRSTDTQYF. The V and J genes are TRBV29-1 and TRBJ2-3; a weak D match, TRBD2 (6 bases). This CDR3 is built from 13 residues. Trimming left V 6 bases short and J 0 bases short, with 10 bases between. The germline V gene has CDR1 SQVTM and CDR2 ANQGSEA.